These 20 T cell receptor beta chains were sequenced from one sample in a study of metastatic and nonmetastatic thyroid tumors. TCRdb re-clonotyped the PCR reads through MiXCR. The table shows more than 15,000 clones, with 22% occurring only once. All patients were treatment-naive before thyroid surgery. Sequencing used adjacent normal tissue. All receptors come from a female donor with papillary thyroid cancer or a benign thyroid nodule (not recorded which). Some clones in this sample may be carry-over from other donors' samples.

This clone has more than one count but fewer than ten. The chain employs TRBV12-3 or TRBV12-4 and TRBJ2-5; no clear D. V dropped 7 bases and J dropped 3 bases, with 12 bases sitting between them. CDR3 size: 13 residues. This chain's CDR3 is CASTPGGKETQYF. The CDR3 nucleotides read TGTGCCAGCACCCCAGGTGGGAAAGAGACCCAGTACTTC.

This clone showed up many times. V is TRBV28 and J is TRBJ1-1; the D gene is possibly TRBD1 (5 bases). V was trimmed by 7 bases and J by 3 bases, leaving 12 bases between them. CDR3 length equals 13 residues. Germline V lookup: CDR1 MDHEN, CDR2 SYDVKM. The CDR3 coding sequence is TGTGCCAGCAATATCCAGGGTTACACTGAAGCTTTCTTT. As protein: CASNIQGYTEAFF.

This CDR3 is CSARERGVPGANVLTF. The CDR3 nucleotides are TGCAGTGCTAGAGAGAGAGGGGTACCTGGGGCCAACGTCCTGACTTTC. The rearrangement joins TRBV20-1 to TRBJ2-6, with D perhaps assigned TRBD1 or TRBD2 (5 bases each). V was cut by 0 bases and J by 2 bases, with 11 bases left in between. The CDR3 has 16 residues. Per germline, CDR1 DFQATT and CDR2 SNEGSKA (reference sequence).

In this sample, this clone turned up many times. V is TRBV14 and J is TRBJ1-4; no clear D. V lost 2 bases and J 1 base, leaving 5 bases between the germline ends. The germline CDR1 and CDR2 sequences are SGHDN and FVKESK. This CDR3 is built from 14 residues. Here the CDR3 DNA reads TGTGCCAGCAGCCAATTTAGAACTAATGAAAAACTGTTTTTT. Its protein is CASSQFRTNEKLFF.

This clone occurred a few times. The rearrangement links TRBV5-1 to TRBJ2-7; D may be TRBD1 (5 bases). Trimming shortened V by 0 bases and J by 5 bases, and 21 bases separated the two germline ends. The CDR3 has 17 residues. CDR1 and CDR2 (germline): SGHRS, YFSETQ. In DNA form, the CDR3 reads TGCGCCAGCAGCTTGGGGGGCAGGGCTAGACCCTACCACGAGCAGTACTTC. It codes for CASSLGGRARPYHEQYF.

The DNA of the CDR3 is TGTGCCAGCAGCGTAGGGCAGGGGGCTGGAAACACCATATATTTT. This sequence encodes CASSVGQGAGNTIYF. V usage is TRBV9 and J usage is TRBJ1-3, with TRBD1 identical over 7 bases. The CDR3 runs 15 residues. Germline lookup yields CDR1 SGDLS and CDR2 YYNGEE. V shed 0 bases, J shed 2 bases, and the junction held 2 bases outside the gene matches.

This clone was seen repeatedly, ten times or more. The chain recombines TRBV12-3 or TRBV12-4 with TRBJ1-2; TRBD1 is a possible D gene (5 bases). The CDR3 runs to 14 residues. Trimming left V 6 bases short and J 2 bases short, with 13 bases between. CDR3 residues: CASRMGRNNYGYTF. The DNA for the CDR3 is TGTGCCAGCAGAATGGGACGAAACAACTATGGCTACACCTTC.

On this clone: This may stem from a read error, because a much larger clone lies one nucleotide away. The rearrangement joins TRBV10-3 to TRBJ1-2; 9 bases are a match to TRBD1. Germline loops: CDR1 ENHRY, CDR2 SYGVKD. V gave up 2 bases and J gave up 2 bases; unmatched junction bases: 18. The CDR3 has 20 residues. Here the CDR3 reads CAISEPDILDRGADNYGYTF. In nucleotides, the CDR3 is TGTGCCATCAGTGAGCCTGATATACTAGACAGGGGGGCGGACAACTATGGCTACACCTTC.

CDR3 loop: CSATETGNSPLHF. In DNA form, the CDR3 reads TGCAGTGCCACTGAGACAGGGAATTCACCCCTCCACTTT. This sequence joins TRBV20-1 and TRBJ1-6, with 7 nucleotides matching TRBD1. Germline trimming cut 6 bases from V and 7 bases from J; bases unmatched to any gene: 6. The V gene's germline CDR1 is DFQATT and CDR2 SNEGSKA (reference sequence). This CDR3 is built from 13 residues.

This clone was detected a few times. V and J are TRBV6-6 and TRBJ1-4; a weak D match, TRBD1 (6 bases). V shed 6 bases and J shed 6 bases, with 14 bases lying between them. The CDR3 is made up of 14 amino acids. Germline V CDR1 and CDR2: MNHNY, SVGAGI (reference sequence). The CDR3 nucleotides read TGTGCCAGCAGATCGGGAGGGGGGGATGAAAAACTGTTTTTT. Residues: CASRSGGGDEKLFF.

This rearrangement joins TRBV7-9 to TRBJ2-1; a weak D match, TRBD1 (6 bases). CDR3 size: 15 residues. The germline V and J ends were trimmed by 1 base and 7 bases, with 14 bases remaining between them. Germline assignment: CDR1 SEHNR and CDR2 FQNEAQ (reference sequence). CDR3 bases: TGTGCCAGCAGCTTAGTTGGCAGGGGTGCAAATGAGCAGTTCTTC. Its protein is CASSLVGRGANEQFF.

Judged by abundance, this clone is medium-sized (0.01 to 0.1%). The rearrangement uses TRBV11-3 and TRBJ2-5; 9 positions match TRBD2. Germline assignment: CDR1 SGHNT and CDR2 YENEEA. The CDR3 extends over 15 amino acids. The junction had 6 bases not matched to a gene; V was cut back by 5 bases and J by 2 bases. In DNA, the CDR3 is TGTGCCAGCAGCCCGGGACTAGCCAATCAAGAGACCCAGTACTTC. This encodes CASSPGLANQETQYF. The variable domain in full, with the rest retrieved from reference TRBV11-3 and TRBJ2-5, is EAGVVQSPRYKIIEKKQPVAFWCNPISGHNTLYWYLQNLGQGPELLIRYENEEAVDDSQLPKDRFSAERLKGVDSTLKIQPAELGDSAVYLCASSPGLANQETQYFGPGTRLLVL.

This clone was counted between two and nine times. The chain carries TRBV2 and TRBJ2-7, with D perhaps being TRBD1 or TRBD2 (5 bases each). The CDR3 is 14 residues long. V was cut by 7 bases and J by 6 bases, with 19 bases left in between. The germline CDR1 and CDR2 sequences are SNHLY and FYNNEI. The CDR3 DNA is TGTGCCAGCACCCAACCGGGACGGAACTTCGAGCAGTACTTC. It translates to CASTQPGRNFEQYF.

The CDR3 coding sequence is TGTGCCAGCAGCCAAGGCGGGACAGGTACCTACGAGCAGTACTTC. Translated: CASSQGGTGTYEQYF. The chain recombines TRBV14 with TRBJ2-7; 8 bases agree with TRBD1. The J segment lost 2 bases and the V segment lost 1 base, leaving 4 bases of the junction unmatched. The CDR3 length is 15 residues. CDR1 and CDR2 from the germline V gene are SGHDN and FVKESK.

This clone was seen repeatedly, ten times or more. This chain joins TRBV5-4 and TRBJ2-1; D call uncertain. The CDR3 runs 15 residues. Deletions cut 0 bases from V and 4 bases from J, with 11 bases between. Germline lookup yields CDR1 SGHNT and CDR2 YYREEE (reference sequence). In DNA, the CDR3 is TGTGCCAGCAGCTTGGAGGTTCTCGAGTACAATGAGCAGTTCTTC. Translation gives CASSLEVLEYNEQFF.

DNA for the CDR3: TGTGCCAGCAGTTTAATGACAGGTTCCGAGTCCTATGGCTACACCTTC. Residues: CASSLMTGSESYGYTF. This chain uses TRBV12-3 or TRBV12-4 with TRBJ1-2; D perhaps matches TRBD1 (6 bases). Deletions cut 2 bases from V and 4 bases from J, with 17 bases between. The CDR3 extends over 16 amino acids.

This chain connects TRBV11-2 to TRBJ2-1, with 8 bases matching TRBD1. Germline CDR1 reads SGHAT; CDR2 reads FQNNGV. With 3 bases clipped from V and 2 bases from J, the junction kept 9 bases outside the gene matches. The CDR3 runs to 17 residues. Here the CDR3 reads CASSFDQGAVPYNEQFF. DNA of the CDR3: TGTGCCAGCAGCTTCGACCAGGGGGCAGTCCCCTACAATGAGCAGTTCTTC.

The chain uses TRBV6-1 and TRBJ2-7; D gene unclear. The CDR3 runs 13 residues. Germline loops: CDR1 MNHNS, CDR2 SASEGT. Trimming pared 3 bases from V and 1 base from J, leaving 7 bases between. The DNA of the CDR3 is TGTGCCAGCAGTGAGCTACTTTCCTACGAGCAGTACTTC. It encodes CASSELLSYEQYF.

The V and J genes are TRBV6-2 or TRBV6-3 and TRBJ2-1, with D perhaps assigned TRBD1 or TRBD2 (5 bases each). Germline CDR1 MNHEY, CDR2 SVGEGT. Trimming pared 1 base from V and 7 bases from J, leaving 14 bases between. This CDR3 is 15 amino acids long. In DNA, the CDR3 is TGTGCCAGCAGTTACTTCGGGACGGAGCTTAATGAGCAGTTCTTC. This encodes CASSYFGTELNEQFF.

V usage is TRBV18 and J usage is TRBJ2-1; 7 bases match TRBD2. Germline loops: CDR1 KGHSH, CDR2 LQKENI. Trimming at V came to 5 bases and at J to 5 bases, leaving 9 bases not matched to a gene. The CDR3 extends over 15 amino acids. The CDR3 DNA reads TGTGCCAGCTCATCGCTAGCGGAGTCTAACAATGAGCAGTTCTTC. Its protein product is CASSSLAESNNEQFF.